A single sample is the source of the 21 T cell receptor beta chains below, sequenced in a study of T cell responses to AZD1222 COVID-19 vaccine. Assay used: immunoSEQ multiplex PCR; TCRdb lists only in-frame clones, some missing. Of more than 90,000 clones detected, roughly nine tenths appear once; the ten largest clones hold approximately 16%. The sequencing used peripheral blood, collected on day 0 of AZD1222 vaccination. These receptors all come from an adult in good health.

The chain carries TRBV28 and TRBJ1-1; 7 bases fit TRBD1. This CDR3 is built from 14 residues. Losses at the gene ends were 5 bases for V and 1 base for J; bases not matched to a gene: 4. CDR1 is MDHEN, CDR2 SYDVKM, per germline. The CDR3 loop is CASSPGQKNTEAFF. In nucleotides, the CDR3 is TGTGCCAGCAGTCCGGGACAGAAGAACACTGAAGCTTTCTTT.

V gene TRBV13 combines with J gene TRBJ2-3; D gene uncertain. CDR3 length equals 13 residues. V lost 5 bases and J lost 3, with 9 bases in between. Germline V gives CDR1 PRHDT, CDR2 FYEKMQ (reference sequence). The CDR3 loop reads CASSPHKTDTQYF. The CDR3 DNA sequence: TGTGCCAGCAGCCCGCACAAGACAGATACGCAGTATTTT.

In regard to this clone: One junction end does not reproduce the germline sequence, and a read error may be involved. CDR3 in amino acids: CASTRGQGTQYF. CDR3 bases: TGTGCCAGCACCCGGGGGCAAGGGACCCAGTACTTC. The V call is TRBV12-3 or TRBV12-4, the J call TRBJ2-5; either TRBD1 or TRBD2 may fit D (6 bases each). CDR3 length: 12 amino acids.

This chain uses TRBV7-6 with TRBJ2-1; tentative D call: TRBD2 (6 bases). V was pared by 5 bases and J by 10 bases, with 12 bases between. CDR1 SGHVS and CDR2 FNYEAQ come from the germline V gene. This CDR3 has 12 amino acids. The CDR3 region is CASSMQTREQFF. CDR3 DNA sequence: TGTGCCAGCAGCATGCAGACTAGAGAGCAGTTCTTC.

The J gene is TRBJ2-7, the V gene TRBV27; 7 nucleotides match TRBD2. The CDR3 loop spans 16 amino acids. The J segment lost 5 bases and the V segment lost 5 bases, leaving 15 bases of the junction unmatched. CDR1 and CDR2 from the germline V gene are MNHEY and SMNVEV (reference sequence). This chain's CDR3 is CASSPTWAGRVNEQYF. CDR3 bases: TGTGCCAGCAGTCCCACGTGGGCAGGGAGGGTCAACGAGCAGTACTTC.

This chain links TRBV28 with TRBJ1-1; possibly TRBD1 for D (5 bases). This CDR3 has 11 residues. With 10 bases removed from V and 0 bases from J, the gap between germline ends came to 6 bases. CDR1 MDHEN and CDR2 SYDVKM come from the germline V gene. The CDR3 nucleotides read TGTGCCACGGGGGTGAACACTGAAGCTTTCTTT. It codes for CATGVNTEAFF.

This clone was observed a few times. The chain employs TRBV10-2 and TRBJ1-2; unclear D gene. V lost 4 bases and J lost 2, with 5 bases in between. The CDR3 has 12 amino acids. CDR1 and CDR2 (germline): WSHSY, SAAADI. The CDR3 here is CASSASNYGYTF. The DNA of the CDR3 is TGCGCCAGCAGTGCCAGCAACTATGGCTACACCTTC.

The rearrangement uses TRBV19 and TRBJ2-7; 7 bases align to TRBD1. CDR3 size: 16 residues. Trimming cost V 5 bases and J 3 bases; bases outside gene matches: 13. Germline CDR1 LNHDA, CDR2 SQIVND (reference sequence). CDR3 amino acids: CASSFSIRQGFYEQYF. Written as DNA, the CDR3 is TGTGCCAGTAGTTTCTCGATCAGACAGGGTTTCTACGAGCAGTACTTC.

V and J are TRBV12-3 or TRBV12-4 and TRBJ1-2; D is undetermined. Trimming shortened V by 6 bases and J by 3 bases, and 5 bases separated the two germline ends. The CDR3 runs to 11 residues. DNA of the CDR3: TGTGCCAGCAGAAAGGACTATGGCTACACCTTC. Protein sequence: CASRKDYGYTF.

Only one count was recorded for this clone. The genes are TRBV5-1 and TRBJ1-4; a possible D gene is TRBD1 (5 bases). The V gene lost 6 bases and the J gene lost 5 bases, with 17 bases spanning the gap. CDR3 size: 15 residues. Germline loops: CDR1 SGHRS, CDR2 YFSETQ. CDR3 coding DNA: TGCGCCAGCACCCTCTCGGGGGTGGGGAATGAAAAACTGTTTTTT. Protein product: CASTLSGVGNEKLFF.

This clone has a single count. The chain carries TRBV11-2 and TRBJ1-2, with 8 bases aligning to TRBD1. Germline CDR1 reads SGHAT; CDR2 reads FQNNGV. The junction had 8 bases not matched to a gene; V was cut back by 4 bases and J by 7 bases. The CDR3 loop spans 14 amino acids. DNA of the CDR3: TGTGCCAGCAGCTCTACCCTGGACAGGGTTGGCTACACCTTC. It codes for CASSSTLDRVGYTF.

The gene calls are TRBV9 and TRBJ1-3; TRBD1 matches at 10 bases. J was trimmed by 3 bases and V by 3 bases; bases with no gene match: 6. The CDR3 covers 16 residues. Germline CDR1 SGDLS, CDR2 YYNGEE. CDR3 DNA sequence: TGTGCCAGCAGCGAACGGACAGGGGGTAGTGGAAACACCATATATTTT. This gives the protein CASSERTGGSGNTIYF.

The rearrangement uses TRBV2 and TRBJ2-7; 10 positions agree with TRBD1. The CDR3 sequence is 13 residues long. J lost 3 bases, V lost 8 bases, and 4 bases had no gene match. In germline, CDR1 is SNHLY, CDR2 FYNNEI. The CDR3: CASGTGASYEQYF. The CDR3, as DNA: TGTGCCAGCGGGACAGGGGCTAGCTACGAGCAGTACTTC.

The chain has TRBV11-2 and TRBJ1-3, with 7 bases matching TRBD1. Per the germline V gene, CDR1 is SGHAT and CDR2 is FQNNGV. Unmatched junction bases numbered 13, after V lost 5 bases and J lost 12 bases. The CDR3 loop spans 14 amino acids. This CDR3 is CASSVRTGPDGIYF. DNA of the CDR3: TGTGCCAGCAGCGTCCGGACAGGCCCGGATGGCATATATTTT.

J is TRBJ2-7 and V is TRBV30; D not resolved. The CDR3 extends over 11 amino acids. CDR1 GTSNPN and CDR2 SVGIG come from the germline V gene (reference sequence). Trimming cost V 1 base and J 2 bases, with 3 bases left between them. This CDR3 reads CAWSATYEQYF. Written as DNA, the CDR3 is TGTGCCTGGAGTGCAACCTACGAGCAGTACTTC.

The chain has TRBV5-1 and TRBJ2-1; TRBD1 matches 8 bases. Germline trimming cut 7 bases from V and 3 bases from J; bases unmatched to any gene: 9. From germline, CDR1 is SGHRS and CDR2 YFSETQ. The CDR3 is 15 amino acids. CDR3 sequence reads: CASYPGQGGYNEQFF. The CDR3 DNA sequence: TGCGCCAGCTACCCTGGACAGGGTGGCTACAATGAGCAGTTCTTC.

The J gene is TRBJ2-5, the V gene TRBV7-9, with 14 bases lining up with TRBD2. This CDR3 contains 18 residues. Trimming took 0 bases from V and 4 from J; bases not matched to a gene: 7. Germline-derived CDR1 and CDR2 are SEHNR and FQNEAQ (reference sequence). DNA for the CDR3: TGTGCCAGCAGCTTAGCCCTGGGGGGACTAGCGGGAGCAGAGACCCAGTACTTC. This encodes CASSLALGGLAGAETQYF.

The rearrangement uses TRBV5-8 and TRBJ2-2; 11 bases line up with TRBD1. CDR1 is SGHTS and CDR2 is YDEGEE in the germline V gene. The ends lost 4 bases at V and 3 bases at J; junction bases unmatched: 5. CDR3 size: 16 residues. CDR3: CASSPGTGGHTGELFF. As DNA, the CDR3 is TGTGCCAGCAGCCCTGGGACAGGGGGACACACCGGGGAGCTGTTTTTT.

The rearrangement joins TRBV29-1 to TRBJ1-2; no definite D call. The length of the CDR3 is 12 residues. V lost 3 bases to trimming and J lost 1 base, with 6 bases between them. Looked up from germline, CDR1 is SQVTM and CDR2 is ANQGSEA. The CDR3 nucleotides are TGCAGCGTTGAGGCCAGTAACTATGGCTACACCTTC. Translation: CSVEASNYGYTF.

The CDR3 sequence is CAISHRAVGNEQFF. DNA for the CDR3: TGTGCCATCAGTCATCGAGCCGTCGGCAATGAGCAGTTCTTC. J is TRBJ2-1 and V is TRBV10-3; D unresolved. The CDR3 runs to 14 residues. Germline V CDR1 and CDR2: ENHRY, SYGVKD. Trimming stripped 5 bases from V and 6 bases from J, with 14 bases between.

This chain connects TRBV6-5 to TRBJ2-7; weak D call: TRBD1 (6 bases). V lost 6 bases and J 5 bases, leaving 17 bases between the germline ends. CDR1 MNHEY and CDR2 SVGAGI come from the germline V gene. CDR3 size: 14 residues. The CDR3 here is CASRDPGHGNEQYF. The CDR3 DNA follows: TGTGCCAGCAGAGACCCGGGACACGGAAACGAGCAGTACTTC.